The present T cell receptor (beta chain) was sequenced within a study of HIV-infected patients and healthy controls. V lost 5 bases and J lost 1, with 9 bases in between. The CDR3 spans 13 residues. Germline V CDR1 and CDR2: SEHNR, FQNEAQ (reference sequence). Using its own MiXCR run on the 5' RACE reads, TCRdb lists one record per CDR3 protein. The table records 50,000 to 80,000 distinct CDR3 sequences, about 19% of them present only once. This clonotype was detected ten times or more. Sequencing input: CD4+ T cells from blood. This TCR was recovered from a human donor in good health. This chain connects TRBV7-9 to TRBJ2-7; D might be TRBD1 (5 bases). The CDR3 loop reads CASSTRQSYEQYF. DNA of the CDR3: TGTGCCAGCAGCACCCGACAGTCCTACGAGCAGTACTTC.